Given below is one T cell receptor beta chain in context. Its antigen is as yet unknown. The entry originates in a study of cytomegalovirus exposure and HLA in healthy donors. The CDR3 is 13 residues long. Germline V gives CDR1 SQVTM, CDR2 ANQGSEA. Trimming removed 6 bases from V and 4 bases from J; junction bases left unmatched: 8. PCR primers comprised 60 Vbeta and 13 Jbeta primers. Method: immunoSEQ multiplex PCR; TCRdb's copy keeps in-frame clones and lacks some. The profile shows about 140,000 clones, 70% of them singletons. General study results and limits: Some V segments, TRBV6-2 and TRBV6-3 among them, were indistinguishable and were therefore excluded. Common viral pathogens (according to a later analysis) appeared linked to several of the most significant clusters. One variant, a missense change in DCLRE1C, was linked in a later analysis to TCR beta V- and J-gene trimming. After further analysis at a later stage, roughly 16,000 TCR beta sequences were associated with HLA alleles at 0.05 false discovery rate.

The rearrangement joins TRBV29-1 to TRBJ1-2; TRBD1 aligns across 7 bases. This TCR was sampled from a woman between 25 and 40 years old in good health and CMV-seronegative. Material: PBMCs. Written as DNA, the CDR3 is TGCAGCGTCGCCGGGACAGACCGCTATGGCTACACCTTC. Translated: CSVAGTDRYGYTF.